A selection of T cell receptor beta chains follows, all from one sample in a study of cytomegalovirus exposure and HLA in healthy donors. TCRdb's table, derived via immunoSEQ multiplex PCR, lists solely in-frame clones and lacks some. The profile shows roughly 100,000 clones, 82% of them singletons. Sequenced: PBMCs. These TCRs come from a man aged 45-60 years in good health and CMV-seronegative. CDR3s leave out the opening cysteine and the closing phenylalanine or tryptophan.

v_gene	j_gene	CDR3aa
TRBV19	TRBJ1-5	ASSIDHGRGSNQPQH
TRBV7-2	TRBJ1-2	ASSLGTLSPHGYT
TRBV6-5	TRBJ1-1	ASSLRGVAF
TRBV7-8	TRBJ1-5	ASSYYQVGEDQPQH
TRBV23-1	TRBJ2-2	ASSQSNSAGTGELF
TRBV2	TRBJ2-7	ASSRTGRRESEQY
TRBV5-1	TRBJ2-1	ASSLSGDSYNEQF
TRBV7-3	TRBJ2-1	ASSSASGTRYNEQF
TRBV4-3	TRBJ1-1	ASSHSTGAEAF
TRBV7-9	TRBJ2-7	SSSYGLYEQY
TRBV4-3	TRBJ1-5	ASSLKGGQPQH
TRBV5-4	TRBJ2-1	ASSFSGGEYYNEQF
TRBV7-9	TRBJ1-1	SSSLDMNTEAF
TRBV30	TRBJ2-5	AWSFSGVRGETQY
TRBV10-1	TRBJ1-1	ASSPDGHTEAF
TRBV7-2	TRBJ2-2	ASGSGGLSGELF
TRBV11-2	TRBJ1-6	ASSSMFNSPLH
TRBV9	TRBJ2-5	ASSVAGGQETQY
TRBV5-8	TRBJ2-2	ASRDRDPTGELF
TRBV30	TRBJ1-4	AWSFVGFNEKLF
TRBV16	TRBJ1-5	ASSQRYGNQPQH
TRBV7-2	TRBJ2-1	ASSSLAGAYNEQF
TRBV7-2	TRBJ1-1	ASSTGLNTEAF
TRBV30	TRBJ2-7	ASSGLANEQY
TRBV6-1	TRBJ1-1	ASSEAYWAARPNTEAF
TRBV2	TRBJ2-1	ARNGLGDNEQF
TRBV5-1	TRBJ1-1	ASSVTAQGTEAF
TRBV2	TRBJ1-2	ASSRQGDGYT
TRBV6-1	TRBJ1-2	ASIDGQGDNYGYT
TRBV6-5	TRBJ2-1	ASRSRTGEGEQF
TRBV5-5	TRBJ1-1	ASSLAQGVTEAF
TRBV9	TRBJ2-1	ASSVGVGGGLPTALNEQF
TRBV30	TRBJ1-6	AWSPRSFNSPLH
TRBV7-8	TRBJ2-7	ASSRRDRTDEQY
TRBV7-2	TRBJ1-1	ASSLQGASTEAF
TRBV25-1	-	ASSEIHDYEQY
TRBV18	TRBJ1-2	ASSQEGSSYGYT
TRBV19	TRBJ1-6	ASSIVNSPLH
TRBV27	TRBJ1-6	ASTFTSSYNSPLH
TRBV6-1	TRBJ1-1	AITPGTGNTEAF
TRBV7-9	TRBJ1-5	ASSLGGQGVNQPQH
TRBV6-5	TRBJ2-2	ASSLGGVGTGELF
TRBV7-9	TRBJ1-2	ASSRDRGIDGYT
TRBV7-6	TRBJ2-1	ASSSVTGTVGNEQF
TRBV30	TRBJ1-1	AWSVGSQALMNTEAF